Listed below are T cell receptor beta chains from one sample, sequenced in a study of shared T cell receptors in the human thymus. The repertoire was sequenced with immunoSEQ multiplex PCR; TCRdb's copy has only in-frame clones and lacks some. The sample holds hundreds of thousands of clones, about 89% seen once. These records were also assigned to another study, of human thymus T cells.

Source material: thymocytes. The receptor source for this set is a boy under two years old with a congenital heart defect. Both conserved end residues are part of each CDR3. Each record gives: CDR3 protein, CDR3 DNA, J gene, D gene, clone size, V gene. The D gene is left open where the match is weak. Clone sizes are given selectively: once, few, many, or a class where the clone is expanded.

CASSLSPRTGDSNQPQHF TGTGCCAGCAGTTTATCCCCGAGGACAGGAGATAGCAATCAGCCCCAGCATTTT TRBJ1-5 TRBD1 NA TRBV28
CASRTGQGTYEQYF TGTGCCAGCCGAACCGGACAGGGAACCTACGAGCAGTACTTC TRBJ2-7 TRBD1 NA TRBV6-5
CASFGRLMTDTEAFF TGTGCCAGCTTCGGGAGGTTGATGACAGACACTGAAGCTTTCTTT TRBJ1-1 NA NA TRBV27
CASSPGQATYEQYF TGCGCCAGCAGCCCAGGACAGGCGACCTACGAGCAGTACTTC TRBJ2-7 TRBD1 NA TRBV4-3
CATSRGDTRPPLHF TGTGCCACCAGCAGAGGAGACACCAGACCACCCCTCCACTTT TRBJ1-6 NA NA TRBV15
CASSLQGNTEAFF TGTGCCAGCAGTTTACAGGGCAACACTGAAGCTTTCTTT TRBJ1-1 NA NA TRBV6-6
CASSREGRLEPQHF TGTGCCAGTAGTAGGGAGGGCAGGCTTGAGCCCCAGCATTTT TRBJ1-5 NA NA TRBV19
CASSPPSGLGEKLFF TGTGCCAGCTCACCACCCTCGGGGTTAGGAGAAAAACTGTTTTTT TRBJ1-4 NA NA TRBV18
CASSPGGGEYTEAFF TGTGCCAGCAGCCCTGGGGGGGGCGAGTACACTGAAGCTTTCTTT TRBJ1-1 NA NA TRBV2
CASSPLTGYTDTQYF TGTGCCAGCAGCCCACTCACGGGGTACACAGATACGCAGTATTTT TRBJ2-3 NA NA TRBV11-3
CASTLRGSLRANVLTF TGTGCCAGCACCCTGAGGGGGTCTTTGAGGGCCAACGTCCTGACTTTC TRBJ2-6 NA NA TRBV28
CASSVAASPYNEQFF TGTGCCAGCAGCGTAGCGGCTAGCCCTTACAATGAGCAGTTCTTC TRBJ2-1 NA NA TRBV9
CASSVAGVKDTQYF TGTGCCAGCAGTGTAGCGGGAGTTAAAGATACGCAGTATTTT TRBJ2-3 TRBD2 NA TRBV25-1
CASSFDQKNTGELFF TGTGCCAGCAGCTTCGATCAGAAAAACACCGGGGAGCTGTTTTTT TRBJ2-2 NA once TRBV7-8
CASRGRSLNTEAFF TGTGCCAGCAGGGGGAGAAGCCTGAACACTGAAGCTTTCTTT TRBJ1-1 NA NA TRBV6-5
CASSVGRGDTDTQYF TGTGCCAGCAGCGTGGGGCGGGGGGACACAGATACGCAGTATTTT TRBJ2-3 TRBD2 NA TRBV9
CASMGGSGTSGLYEQYF TGTGCCAGCATGGGCGGGTCCGGGACTAGCGGGTTATACGAGCAGTACTTC TRBJ2-7 TRBD2 NA TRBV27
CASSGHRTENTEAFF TGTGCCAGCAGTGGCCACCGGACAGAGAACACTGAAGCTTTCTTT TRBJ1-1 NA NA TRBV6-1
CASSQGLVFSGYTF TGTGCCAGCAGCCAGGGTTTGGTCTTCTCTGGCTACACCTTC TRBJ1-2 NA once TRBV7-9
CASSRNHGSGGGDGYTF TGTGCCAGCTCACGTAACCATGGATCAGGGGGCGGGGATGGCTACACCTTC TRBJ1-2 TRBD1 NA TRBV18
CASSEARVPGNTEAFF TGCGCCAGCAGTGAGGCCCGGGTCCCTGGGAACACTGAAGCTTTCTTT TRBJ1-1 NA NA TRBV10-1
CSVGLVIMNTEAFF TGCAGCGTTGGGTTAGTTATCATGAACACTGAAGCTTTCTTT TRBJ1-1 NA NA TRBV29-1
CASSPRRGAGSYEQYF TGCGCCAGCAGCCCTCGACGGGGGGCAGGCTCCTACGAGCAGTACTTC TRBJ2-7 NA NA TRBV4-3
CASSPNGGWLGTNEQFF TGCGCCAGCAGCCCGAACGGGGGTTGGCTCGGTACCAATGAGCAGTTCTTC TRBJ2-1 NA NA TRBV5-1
CASSLGLQENYGYTF TGTGCCAGCAGCTTGGGTCTACAGGAGAACTATGGCTACACCTTC TRBJ1-2 NA NA TRBV5-6
CSVVLARDRQNEKLFF TGCAGCGTTGTGTTGGCTCGGGACAGGCAAAATGAAAAACTGTTTTTT TRBJ1-4 TRBD1 NA TRBV29-1
CASSFEEGEGELFF TGTGCCAGCAGTTTCGAGGAGGGAGAGGGGGAGCTGTTTTTT TRBJ2-2 NA NA TRBV28
CASRQVSTDTQYF TGTGCCAGTCGACAGGTTAGCACAGATACGCAGTATTTT TRBJ2-3 NA NA TRBV25-1
CASSQTGTQKETQYF TGTGCCAGCAGCCAGACCGGGACACAAAAAGAGACCCAGTACTTC TRBJ2-5 NA NA TRBV14
CASSQEGGLAGETDTQYF TGCGCCAGCAGCCAAGAAGGAGGACTAGCGGGGGAGACAGATACGCAGTATTTT TRBJ2-3 TRBD2 NA TRBV4-3
CASSFTGQGVETQYF TGCGCCAGCAGCTTTACGGGACAGGGTGTGGAGACCCAGTACTTC TRBJ2-5 TRBD1 NA TRBV5-1
CATSRDRGYQPQHF TGTGCCACCAGCAGAGATAGGGGTTATCAGCCCCAGCATTTT TRBJ1-5 NA NA TRBV15
CASSLKHGNTEAFF TGCGCCAGCAGCTTGAAGCACGGGAACACTGAAGCTTTCTTT TRBJ1-1 NA NA TRBV5-1
CASTLKTGNTEAFF TGTGCCAGCACCCTCAAGACAGGAAACACTGAAGCTTTCTTT TRBJ1-1 NA NA TRBV28
CASSLDSPGKRNTEAFF TGTGCCAGCAGCTTGGACTCCCCAGGGAAGCGGAACACTGAAGCTTTCTTT TRBJ1-1 NA NA TRBV5-6
CASSQVFRRRGGNTEAFF TGCGCCAGCAGCCAAGTCTTCAGGCGGAGGGGGGGGAACACTGAAGCTTTCTTT TRBJ1-1 NA NA TRBV4-1
CSVEGDYGYTF TGCAGCGTTGAGGGCGACTATGGCTACACCTTC TRBJ1-2 NA NA TRBV29-1
CASSLSRRSYEQYF TGTGCCAGCAGCTTATCGCGGCGGTCCTACGAGCAGTACTTC TRBJ2-7 NA NA TRBV11-2
CASSLGGLVSSYEQYF TGTGCCAGCAGCTTGGGAGGGCTAGTTAGCTCCTACGAGCAGTACTTC TRBJ2-7 NA NA TRBV5-6
CASSSPAGGTGRQPQHF TGTGCCAGCAGCTCCCCCGCCGGAGGGACCGGTCGACAGCCCCAGCATTTT TRBJ1-5 NA NA TRBV11-2
CASELANSNQPQHF TGTGCCAGCGAGCTCGCAAATAGCAATCAGCCCCAGCATTTT TRBJ1-5 NA NA TRBV28
CAWSCGRAGLRETQYF TGTGCCTGGAGTTGCGGGAGGGCAGGGCTTCGAGAGACCCAGTACTTC TRBJ2-5 TRBD2 NA TRBV30
CASSARQGGNQPQHF TGTGCCAGCTCAGCCAGACAGGGCGGCAATCAGCCCCAGCATTTT TRBJ1-5 TRBD1 NA TRBV18
CASGTWGLAFGEQFF TGTGCTAGTGGCACCTGGGGACTGGCGTTCGGTGAGCAGTTCTTC TRBJ2-1 NA NA TRBV12-5
CASSVGETHEQYF TGTGCCAGCAGCGTAGGAGAGACTCACGAGCAGTACTTC TRBJ2-7 NA NA TRBV9
CAWADRNTEAFF TGTGCCTGGGCAGACAGGAACACTGAAGCTTTCTTT TRBJ1-1 NA NA TRBV30
CASSLGQDYGYTF TGTGCCAGCAGTCTCGGACAGGACTATGGCTACACCTTC TRBJ1-2 TRBD1 NA TRBV27
CASSDWAGNTEAFF TGTGCCAGCAGTGACTGGGCGGGGAACACTGAAGCTTTCTTT TRBJ1-1 NA once TRBV6-4
CASSLLAPPGQGNEKLFF TGTGCCAGCAGCTTACTCGCCCCCCCGGGACAGGGTAATGAAAAACTGTTTTTT TRBJ1-4 TRBD1 NA TRBV11-2
CASSRHRVGNQPQHF TGTGCCAGCAGCCGGCACAGGGTGGGCAATCAGCCCCAGCATTTT TRBJ1-5 NA NA TRBV5-6
CASSSWDRAGANVLTF TGTGCCAGCAGTTCTTGGGACAGAGCTGGGGCCAACGTCCTGACTTTC TRBJ2-6 TRBD1 NA TRBV6-5
CASNNRGEREKLFF TGTGCCAGCAACAACAGGGGGGAGAGGGAAAAACTGTTTTTT TRBJ1-4 TRBD1 once TRBV4-2
CASSRGSHYEQYF TGTGCCAGCAGTCGGGGATCCCACTACGAGCAGTACTTC TRBJ2-7 NA NA TRBV28